The TCR beta chain described here comes from a study of T-cell memory formation after mild COVID-19. On the study more broadly: TCR clustering was largely donor specific. The study, taken as a whole, reports: A second wave expanding day 15 to 37 was CD4+-biased; contracting clones were balanced.

This clonotype was counted between two and nine times. Its antigen is unidentified. The 5'RACE method, run with constant-segment primers, produced TCR alpha and TCR beta cDNA libraries (carrying sample barcodes and UMIs). TCRdb processed the 5' RACE reads anew with MiXCR; each CDR3 protein has one entry. The sample includes roughly 220,000 distinct CDR3 sequences, 9.5% of them seen just once. This CDR3 is 15 amino acids long. The germline gives CDR1 DFQATT, CDR2 SNEGSKA (reference sequence). V was pared by 3 bases and J by 5 bases, with 11 bases of the junction left unmatched. J is TRBJ2-5 and V is TRBV20-1, with 8 positions matching TRBD2. This TCR derives from a man aged 18 to 29 who had mild COVID-19 (a few samples of this study predate the infection). Cell type and time point are not known. Material for sequencing was PBMCs or a T cell subset sorted from them (not recorded which). The CDR3 DNA sequence: TGCAGTGCTAGTGGTCGCGGGGGGAGTGAGGAGACCCAGTACTTC. It encodes CSASGRGGSEETQYF.